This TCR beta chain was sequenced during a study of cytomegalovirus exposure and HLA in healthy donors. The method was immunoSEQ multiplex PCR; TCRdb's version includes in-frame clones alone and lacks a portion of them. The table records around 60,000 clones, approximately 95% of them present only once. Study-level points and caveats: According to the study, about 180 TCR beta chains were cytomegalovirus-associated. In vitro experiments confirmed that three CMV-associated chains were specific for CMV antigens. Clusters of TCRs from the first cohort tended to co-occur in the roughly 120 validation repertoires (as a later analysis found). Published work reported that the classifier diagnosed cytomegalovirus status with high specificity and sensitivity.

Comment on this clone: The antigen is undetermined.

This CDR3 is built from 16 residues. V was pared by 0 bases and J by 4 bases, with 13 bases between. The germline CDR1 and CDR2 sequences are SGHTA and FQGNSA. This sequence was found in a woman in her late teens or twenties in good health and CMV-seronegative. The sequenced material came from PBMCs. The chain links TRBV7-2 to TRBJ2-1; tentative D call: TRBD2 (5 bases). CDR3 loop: CASSLAAGTGYNEQFF. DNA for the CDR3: TGTGCCAGCAGCTTAGCTGCCGGCACGGGGTACAATGAGCAGTTCTTC.